The rows below give T cell receptor beta chains drawn from one sample of a study of graft-versus-host responses after intestinal transplantation. Clones were read by immunoSEQ multiplex PCR, and TCRdb kept only the in-frame ones, dropping some. The profile covers 25,000 or so clones, with over 80% appearing a single time and roughly 0.7% taken by the ten largest. Antigens of these TCRs are unknown. Sequenced material: unstimulated CD4+ T cells sorted from spleen or lymph node cells, taken before intestinal transplant. The origin of the receptors is a human donor who received an intestinal transplant. Each CDR3 is given with its conserved first and last residue. The size entry is marked missing in some rows and otherwise reads once, few, many or a size class.

NA	TRBJ2-1	TRBV5-4	15	CASSFASGSYNEQFF
NA	TRBJ1-5	TRBV5-1	14	CASSLGLENQPQHF
few	TRBJ2-1	TRBV6-4	15	CASSLGLAGPNEQFF
few	TRBJ1-1	TRBV10-1	13	CASSGHLNTEAFF
NA	TRBJ2-3	TRBV7-3	14	CASSPPGAGDTQYF
NA	TRBJ1-2	TRBV5-4	16	CASSTPSRGQGYGYTF
NA	TRBJ1-4	TRBV28	16	CASSLEGTGPNEKLFF
NA	TRBJ2-1	TRBV5-1	13	CASSFQGTNEQFF
once	TRBJ2-1	TRBV5-1	13	CASSLDVYNEQFF
NA	TRBJ2-7	TRBV29-1	11	CSVATSYEQYF
NA	TRBJ2-7	TRBV6-1	12	CATGTVSYEQYF
NA	TRBJ2-7	TRBV4-1	17	CASSQDRVGGVAYEQYF
NA	TRBJ2-7	TRBV18	15	CASSPTGTPFYEQYF
NA	TRBJ2-3	TRBV5-1	16	CASSLGGTGGTDTQYF
few	TRBJ1-3	TRBV19	14	CASTGQSRPNTIYF
few	TRBJ2-1	TRBV2	14	CASIKRGGYNEQFF
NA	TRBJ2-7	TRBV29-1	13	CSVGTSGTYEQYF
NA	TRBJ1-2	TRBV29-1	14	CSIVIQGGNYGYTF
NA	TRBJ1-6	TRBV5-4	17	CASRDGQGSSYNSPLHF
NA	TRBJ2-1	TRBV4-2	16	CASSQLAGDANNEQFF
NA	TRBJ2-7	TRBV5-1	15	CASSLRRTGGDEQYF
NA	TRBJ2-2	TRBV7-3	17	CASSLKRRGTGTGELFF
NA	TRBJ2-7	TRBV7-3	13	CASSLAGGYEQYF
NA	TRBJ1-6	TRBV28	15	CASSLNRLYNSPLHF
few	TRBJ2-1	TRBV10-2	14	CASSPQGAGNEQFF
NA	TRBJ1-2	TRBV28	12	CASSFGQGGYTF
NA	TRBJ2-3	TRBV29-1	16	CSAQGPSSGFSDTQYF
NA	TRBJ2-7	TRBV5-4	16	CASSLGQGSHSYEQYF
NA	TRBJ2-3	TRBV6-6	14	CASSYSRSQNTQYF
NA	TRBJ2-2	TRBV27	15	CASSPGTVNTGELFF
NA	TRBJ2-1	TRBV9	13	CASSQTGDNEQFF
NA	TRBJ2-3	TRBV27	18	CASGFRTSGAEGTDTQYF
NA	TRBJ2-2	TRBV5-1	16	CASSADRGRVTGELFF
NA	TRBJ2-3	TRBV9	16	CASSARSTRSTDTQYF
NA	TRBJ2-3	TRBV5-3	17	CARSLRGAGGSTDTQYF
NA	TRBJ1-2	TRBV28	13	CASSLKTAYGYTF
NA	TRBJ1-2	TRBV5-4	16	CASSRRDSQAGRGYTF
NA	TRBJ2-7	TRBV10-3	13	CAISGTSGSEQYF
NA	TRBJ2-3	TRBV6-1	14	CASSDSSSTDTQYF
NA	TRBJ2-3	TRBV29-1	12	CSVRQSEDTQYF
NA	TRBJ2-3	TRBV11-2	17	CASSYNGGQGAGGTQYF
NA	TRBJ1-5	TRBV6-1	14	CASRDRTGHQPQHF
NA	TRBJ1-1	TRBV9	13	CASSSGRGKRAFF
NA	TRBJ2-1	TRBV7-9	13	CASQHRSYNEQFF
NA	TRBJ2-7	TRBV7-2	14	CASSLGGKPYEQYF
NA	TRBJ2-7	TRBV20-1	11	CSARSGNEQYF
NA	TRBJ2-6	TRBV14	17	CASSQRDGSSGANVLTF
few	TRBJ2-2	TRBV7-2	16	CASSYRQGASSGELFF
few	TRBJ2-7	TRBV30	15	CAWSVLAGGPGEQYF
NA	TRBJ2-3	TRBV5-1	13	CASCQGDTDTQYF
once	TRBJ1-1	TRBV2	15	CASSLGPGGRTEAFF
NA	TRBJ2-7	TRBV14	16	CASSPLLGQGIYEQYF
NA	TRBJ1-2	TRBV19	14	CASSTPDRWNGYTF
NA	TRBJ2-5	TRBV29-1	17	CSVAIHRERGKQETQYF